This T cell receptor beta chain was found in a study of T cell responses to AZD1222 COVID-19 vaccine. About this clone itself: The antigen is not known.

From germline, CDR1 is KGHSH and CDR2 LQKENI. V was shortened by 5 bases and J by 3 bases, with 11 bases between the two germline ends. The length of the CDR3 is 14 residues. Using immunoSEQ multiplex PCR, the repertoire was profiled, and TCRdb retains in-frame clones only, with some absent. This sample yields 95,000 to 120,000 clones, of which 88% are seen a single time; 5.5% to 7.5% belongs to the top ten. Study-level points and caveats: Only a handful of AZD1222 recipients were seropositive at baseline. Scientists sampled the repertoires only once the peak T cell response had passed. Spike-specific TCR breadth and depth rose after two AZD1222 doses.

Second-dose groups at about 4 or about 12 weeks were pooled. The chain carries TRBV18 and TRBJ1-5; no clear D gene. This clonotype originated in an adult who received the AZD1222 COVID-19 vaccine. The source material was peripheral blood, sampled 28 days after the second AZD1222 dose. The DNA of the CDR3 is TGTGCCAGCTCAACGGGGAGGGCCAATCAGCCCCAGCATTTT. Its translation: CASSTGRANQPQHF. Full variable domain (missing parts from reference TRBV18 and TRBJ1-5): NAGVMQNPRHLVRRRGQEARLRCSPMKGHSHVYWYRQLPEEGLKFMVYLQKENIIDESGMPKERFSAEFPKEGPSILRIQQVVRGDSAAYFCASSTGRANQPQHFGDGTRLSIL.